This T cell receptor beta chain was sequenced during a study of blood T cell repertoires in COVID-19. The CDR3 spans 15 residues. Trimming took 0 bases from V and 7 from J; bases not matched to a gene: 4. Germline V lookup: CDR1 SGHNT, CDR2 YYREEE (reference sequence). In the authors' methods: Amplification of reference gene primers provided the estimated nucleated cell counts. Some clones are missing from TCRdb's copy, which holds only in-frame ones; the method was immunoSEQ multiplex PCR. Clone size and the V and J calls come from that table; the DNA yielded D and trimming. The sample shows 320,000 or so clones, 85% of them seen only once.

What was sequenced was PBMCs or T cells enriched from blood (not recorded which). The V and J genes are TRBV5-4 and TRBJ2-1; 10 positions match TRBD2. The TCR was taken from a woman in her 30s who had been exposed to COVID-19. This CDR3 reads CASSLAPSGSNEQFF. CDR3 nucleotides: TGTGCCAGCAGCTTGGCCCCTAGCGGGAGTAATGAGCAGTTCTTC.